Presented here are 24 T cell receptor beta chains from one specimen sequenced in a study of shared T cell receptors in the human thymus. Only in-frame clones appear in the TCRdb table, and some are missing; sequencing was by immunoSEQ multiplex PCR. The sample lists more than 300,000 clones, 85% to 95% occurring once. Sequenced: thymocytes. The receptor set was obtained from a human donor.

V gene TRBV4-3 combines with J gene TRBJ2-6, with D possibly matching TRBD1 (5 bases). The CDR3 has 20 residues. CDR1 and CDR2 from the germline V gene are LGHNA and YSLEER. The V end was cut by 0 bases, the J end by 0 bases, with 18 bases between. CDR3 protein: CASSQDLGQTLRSGANVLTF. The DNA of the CDR3 is TGCGCCAGCAGCCAAGATCTCGGACAAACCCTACGCTCTGGGGCCAACGTCCTGACTTTC.

This sequence joins TRBV29-1 and TRBJ1-1; perhaps TRBD1 as D (5 bases). Germline CDR1 reads SQVTM; CDR2 reads ANQGSEA. Trimming removed 4 bases at V and 2 bases at J, with 14 bases between. This CDR3 has 14 amino acids. CDR3 sequence: CSVGYGDPNTEAFF. CDR3 nucleotides: TGCAGCGTTGGGTACGGGGACCCAAACACTGAAGCTTTCTTT.

As DNA, the CDR3 is TGTGCCAGCAGCTTTAGGACAGGGTGTATTTCACCCCTCCACTTT. Translation: CASSFRTGCISPLHF. This chain uses TRBV7-2 with TRBJ1-6; TRBD1 matches 8 bases. Germline V gene sequence: CDR1 SGHTA, CDR2 FQGNSA. The CDR3 sequence is 15 residues long. V trimming: 3 bases; J trimming: 9 bases; junction bases outside the gene matches: 7.

The chain links TRBV28 to TRBJ1-2; 12 bases agree with TRBD1. The CDR3 totals 16 residues. Germline V gene sequence: CDR1 MDHEN, CDR2 SYDVKM. V trimming: 5 bases; J trimming: 4 bases; junction bases outside the gene matches: 8. The DNA of the CDR3 is TGTGCCAGCAGTCCGGGACAGGGGGCCTCTCTCTATGGCTACACCTTC. Encoded protein: CASSPGQGASLYGYTF.

This clone appeared a single time. This chain uses TRBV5-4 with TRBJ2-3; D is perhaps TRBD1 or TRBD2 (5 bases each). The germline gives CDR1 SGHNT, CDR2 YYREEE (reference sequence). V was trimmed by 1 base and J by 0 bases, leaving 12 bases between them. The CDR3 length is 16 residues. The CDR3 region is CASSLFPGPSTDTQYF. CDR3 nucleotides: TGTGCCAGCAGCTTGTTCCCGGGACCTAGCACAGATACGCAGTATTTT.

This chain joins TRBV19 and TRBJ2-4, with 15 bases matching TRBD2. The CDR3 spans 22 residues. Germline CDR1 reads LNHDA; CDR2 reads SQIVND (reference sequence). Losses at the gene ends were 5 bases for V and 2 bases for J; bases not matched to a gene: 19. The CDR3 sequence is CASSHAVPGLAGGAPSKNIQYF. The CDR3 bases are TGTGCCAGTAGTCACGCGGTACCCGGACTAGCGGGAGGGGCCCCTTCCAAAAACATTCAGTACTTC.

V is TRBV5-1 and J is TRBJ1-2; D is unresolved. This CDR3 has 12 residues. Germline assignment: CDR1 SGHRS and CDR2 YFSETQ. Deletions cut 1 base from V and 8 bases from J, with 9 bases between. The CDR3: CASSLIGGGYTF. CDR3 bases: TGCGCCAGCAGCTTGATTGGTGGAGGCTACACCTTC. Supplemented by reference TRBV5-1 and TRBJ1-2, the full variable domain reads KAGVTQTPRYLIKTRGQQVTLSCSPISGHRSVSWYQQTPGQGLQFLFEYFSETQRNKGNFPGRFSGRQFSNSRSEMNVSTLELGDSALYLCASSLIGGGYTFGSGTRLTVV.

The chain employs TRBV6-1 and TRBJ2-7; TRBD2 matches 9 bases. The germline gives CDR1 MNHNS, CDR2 SASEGT. The CDR3 contains 13 residues. As DNA, the CDR3 is TGTGTTACACAAGCGGGAGGACCCTACGAGCAGTACTTC. Amino acid sequence: CVTQAGGPYEQYF.

The J gene is TRBJ2-2, the V gene TRBV18; D is possibly TRBD1 (6 bases). V was pared by 2 bases and J by 5 bases, with 9 bases between. The CDR3 is made up of 14 amino acids. Per germline, CDR1 KGHSH and CDR2 LQKENI. The CDR3 DNA sequence: TGTGCCAGCTCACCAAAAGACAGGACCGGGGAGCTGTTTTTT. It is translated as CASSPKDRTGELFF.

The CDR3 loop reads CASSPPGGPYEQYF. The CDR3 DNA is TGTGCCAGCTCACCGCCGGGGGGGCCCTACGAGCAGTACTTC. The chain recombines TRBV18 with TRBJ2-5, with TRBD2 matching 8 bases. The J call may be mistaken, given a closer DNA end match to TRBJ2-7. The CDR3 runs to 14 residues. Germline V gene lookup returns CDR1 KGHSH and CDR2 LQKENI.

The chain combines TRBV10-2 with TRBJ2-7, with 10 nucleotides matching TRBD2. This CDR3 has 16 amino acids. Trimming took 6 bases from V and 3 from J; bases not matched to a gene: 11. Germline CDR1 reads WSHSY; CDR2 reads SAAADI. CDR3 nucleotide sequence: TGCGCCAGCAGCGAAGGACTAGCGGAGGTCTACTACGAGCAGTACTTC. It is translated as CASSEGLAEVYYEQYF.

The V and J genes are TRBV7-9 and TRBJ2-3; the D gene could be TRBD1 or TRBD2 (5 bases each). The length of the CDR3 is 16 residues. Trimming removed 1 base at V and 2 bases at J, with 13 bases between. Germline loops: CDR1 SEHNR, CDR2 FQNEAQ (reference sequence). Here the CDR3 reads CASSLDPQGPTDTQYF. The CDR3 nucleotides read TGTGCCAGCAGCTTAGATCCCCAGGGACCCACAGATACGCAGTATTTT. The variable domain in full, completed from reference TRBV7-9 and TRBJ2-3, reads DTGVSQNPRHKITKRGQNVTFRCDPISEHNRLYWYRQTLGQGPEFLTYFQNEAQLEKSRLLSDRFSAERPKGSFSTLEIQRTEQGDSAMYLCASSLDPQGPTDTQYFGPGTRLTVL.

The V and J genes are TRBV7-3 and TRBJ1-1; no reliable D call. Trimming shortened V by 2 bases and J by 1 base, and 5 bases separated the two germline ends. The germline V gene encodes CDR1 SGHTA and CDR2 FQGTGA. The length of the CDR3 is 13 residues. The DNA for the CDR3 is TGTGCCAGCAGCTTATGGGGGAACACTGAAGCTTTCTTT. It codes for CASSLWGNTEAFF.

V and J are TRBV21-1 and TRBJ2-6; the listed D gene, TRBD1, was not tested against the DNA. TRBV21-1 is noted as a pseudogene. The CDR3 has 17 amino acids. CDR3 in amino acids: CASSKKLQPSGANVLTF. Written as DNA, the CDR3 is TGTGCCAGCAGCAAAAAGTTACAGCCCTCTGGGGCCAACGTCCTGACTTTC.

The chain employs TRBV23-1 and TRBJ1-2, with a tentative D call TRBD1 (5 bases). TRBV23-1 is recorded as an ORF, its role being uncertain. This CDR3 has 13 amino acids. V lost 6 bases to trimming and J lost 5 bases, with 13 bases between them. This CDR3 reads CASRAQGPYGYTF. The CDR3 DNA reads TGCGCCAGCAGGGCTCAGGGACCTTATGGCTACACCTTC.

The chain uses TRBV27 and TRBJ2-5; TRBD2 is a possible D gene (6 bases). The germline V gene encodes CDR1 MNHEY and CDR2 SMNVEV (reference sequence). Deletions cut 4 bases from V and 0 bases from J, with 9 bases between. The CDR3 is made up of 14 amino acids. CDR3: CASSYGEDQETQYF. The CDR3 bases are TGTGCCAGCAGTTACGGGGAGGACCAAGAGACCCAGTACTTC.

V and J are TRBV21-1 and TRBJ2-5; TRBD2 reflects the table's D call only, with no check against the DNA. TRBV21-1 is tagged as a pseudogene. This CDR3 has 17 amino acids. In DNA form, the CDR3 reads TGTGCCAGCAGCAAAGCGAGGAGGGGACGGGATCAAGAGACCCAGTACTTC. It translates to CASSKARRGRDQETQYF.

This rearrangement joins TRBV28 to TRBJ2-7, with a tentative D call TRBD2 (6 bases). Germline CDR1 reads MDHEN; CDR2 reads SYDVKM. Trimming stripped 5 bases from V and 3 bases from J, with 17 bases between. The CDR3 spans 15 residues. CDR3 nucleotide sequence: TGTGCCAGCAGTCCCCCGGAGGGCCATTGCTACGAGCAGTACTTC. As protein: CASSPPEGHCYEQYF.

The chain recombines TRBV14 with TRBJ1-2; 7 nucleotides agree with TRBD1. V lost 0 bases and J lost 6; bases outside the gene matches: 7. The CDR3 contains 15 residues. Per the germline V gene, CDR1 is SGHDN and CDR2 is FVKESK. CDR3: CASSQDLQGNDGYTF. For the CDR3, the DNA is TGTGCCAGCAGCCAAGATTTACAGGGGAATGATGGCTACACCTTC.

The count of this clone is one. V usage is TRBV28 and J usage is TRBJ1-5; 8 bases are shared with TRBD1. V was pared by 5 bases and J by 5 bases, with 20 bases of the junction left unmatched. The CDR3 is 19 amino acids. Germline assignment: CDR1 MDHEN and CDR2 SYDVKM. Here the CDR3 DNA reads TGTGCCAGCAGTACCCTGACAGGGGACCTGGGTGAAGGTCATCAGCCCCAGCATTTT. Protein product: CASSTLTGDLGEGHQPQHF.

This chain connects TRBV7-4 to TRBJ2-1; D remains ambiguous. With 2 bases removed from V and 8 bases from J, the gap between germline ends came to 16 bases. Germline V lookup: CDR1 SGHVT, CDR2 SQSDAQ. The CDR3 consists of 15 residues. The CDR3 sequence is CASSLTFPPGHEQFF. Here the CDR3 DNA reads TGTGCCAGCAGCTTAACCTTCCCCCCGGGCCATGAGCAGTTCTTC.

The rearrangement joins TRBV15 to TRBJ2-1; 9 positions match TRBD1. The CDR3 sequence is 18 residues long. Trimming removed 1 base from V and 7 bases from J; junction bases left unmatched: 14. Germline loops: CDR1 LNHNV, CDR2 YYDKDF (reference sequence). The CDR3 sequence: CATSRVLGTGKWENEQFF. In nucleotides, the CDR3 is TGTGCCACCAGCAGAGTCCTCGGGACAGGGAAGTGGGAAAATGAGCAGTTCTTC.

Written as DNA, the CDR3 is TGTGCCTGGACGACAGGGCCTTACGAGCAGTACTTC. Translation gives CAWTTGPYEQYF. The rearrangement joins TRBV30 to TRBJ2-5; 7 nucleotides agree with TRBD1. The J call could be wrong; TRBJ2-7 is a better fit for the DNA end. This CDR3 has 12 amino acids. CDR1 is GTSNPN and CDR2 is SVGIG in the germline V gene (reference sequence).

The chain uses TRBV4-1 and TRBJ2-1; tentative D call: TRBD2 (6 bases). V gave up 3 bases and J gave up 5 bases, with 26 bases separating them. This CDR3 spans 19 amino acids. Looked up from germline, CDR1 is MGHRA and CDR2 is YSYEKL. CDR3 protein: CASSHRGWLWGEADNEQFF. CDR3 in DNA: TGCGCCAGCAGCCACAGAGGTTGGCTTTGGGGGGAGGCCGACAATGAGCAGTTCTTC.